This paragraph reports one T cell receptor beta chain. CDR1 and CDR2 (germline): SGHDT, YYEEEE. The V end was cut by 5 bases, the J end by 4 bases, with 12 bases between. The CDR3 runs 13 residues. The sample is drawn from a study of shared clonotypes between healthy human individuals. Clones were read by immunoSEQ multiplex PCR, and TCRdb kept only the in-frame ones, dropping some. Among hundreds of thousands of clones listed, about 80% were seen once. Sequences were obtained from memory CD4+ T cells sorted from blood. The subset here: CD45RA-negative fraction. The genes are TRBV5-6 and TRBJ1-1; D unclear. This TCR came from a woman in her thirties in good health. CDR3 in amino acids: CASRPVGSTEAFF. CDR3 coding DNA: TGTGCCAGCAGACCAGTCGGTAGCACTGAAGCTTTCTTT.